These T cell receptor beta chains were read from a single sample in a study of radiation and T cells in renal cell carcinoma. The data were produced by immunoSEQ multiplex PCR, yet TCRdb's version contains in-frame clones alone and is incomplete. The sample holds 120,000 to 150,000 clones; 86% are singletons and the top ten take around a sixth. The source was blood, collected from a patient whose treatment included radiotherapy and nephrectomy. The receptors stem from a woman aged 45-65 years with renal cell carcinoma. Both conserved end residues are part of each CDR3. The D gene is left open where the match is weak. Only part of the rows carry a size: once, few, many, or a class if the clone is expanded.

TRBV28,TRBJ2-7,TRBD2,-,CASSLRRASGLYEQYF,TGTGCCAGCAGTTTAAGGAGGGCTAGCGGACTCTACGAGCAGTACTTC
TRBV19,TRBJ2-7,TRBD1,-,CASSPTGTGFNEQYF,TGTGCCAGTAGTCCGACCGGGACAGGATTTAACGAGCAGTACTTC
TRBV6-5,TRBJ2-5,-,once,CASSRGLETQYF,TGTGCCAGCAGCAGGGGTCTCGAGACCCAGTACTTC
TRBV6-5,TRBJ1-5,TRBD1,-,CASSRGQGSGQPQHF,TGTGCCAGCAGCCGCGGACAGGGATCAGGTCAGCCCCAGCATTTT
TRBV2,TRBJ1-2,TRBD1,once,CASSSQGAGGYTF,TGTGCCAGCAGTAGCCAGGGGGCAGGTGGCTACACCTTC
TRBV19,TRBJ1-1,-,-,CASKGTTGNTEAFF,TGTGCCAGTAAAGGGACCACGGGAAACACTGAAGCTTTCTTT
TRBV28,TRBJ1-2,TRBD1,-,CASSLGGQGSYGYTF,TGTGCCAGCAGCCTTGGGGGACAGGGGAGCTATGGCTACACCTTC
TRBV7-2,TRBJ2-5,-,-,CASSLGQGETQYF,TGTGCCAGCAGCTTAGGGCAGGGAGAGACCCAGTACTTC
TRBV15,TRBJ1-2,-,-,CATSRPGQFAGGYTF,TGTGCCACCAGCAGACCCGGACAGTTCGCGGGCGGCTACACCTTC
TRBV2,TRBJ1-5,-,few,CASSESQPQHF,TGTGCCAGCAGTGAGTCACAGCCCCAGCATTTT
TRBV27,TRBJ2-3,-,-,CASSPNRVTDTQYF,TGTGCCAGCAGTCCGAACAGAGTTACAGATACGCAGTATTTT
TRBV9,TRBJ2-1,-,-,CASSVDPGGYNEQFF,TGTGCCAGCAGCGTAGACCCTGGGGGATACAATGAGCAGTTCTTC
TRBV30,TRBJ2-7,-,-,CAWSDGSSYEQYF,TGTGCCTGGAGTGATGGGAGCTCCTACGAGCAGTACTTC
TRBV28,TRBJ1-2,-,-,CASSHSTENYGYTF,TGTGCCAGCAGCCATTCGACGGAAAACTATGGCTACACCTTC
TRBV28,TRBJ1-4,-,-,CASSPTFLTGWRSNEKLFF,TGTGCCAGCAGTCCTACCTTCTTGACAGGCTGGAGGTCTAATGAAAAACTGTTTTTT
TRBV7-2,TRBJ2-5,TRBD2,-,CASSLPSGKETQYF,TGTGCCAGCAGCCTACCTAGCGGGAAAGAGACCCAGTACTTC
TRBV6-6,TRBJ1-1,-,-,CASSQDSPFEAFF,TGTGCCAGCAGCCAAGACAGCCCCTTTGAAGCTTTCTTT
TRBV7-9,TRBJ1-1,TRBD1,-,CASSSSGGRAMNTEAFF,TGTGCCAGCAGCTCCTCAGGGGGTAGAGCGATGAACACTGAAGCTTTCTTT
TRBV7-2,TRBJ2-7,-,-,CASSLAYPLSYEQYF,TGTGCCAGCAGCTTAGCGTATCCCCTCTCCTACGAGCAGTACTTC
TRBV15,TRBJ2-5,TRBD2,-,CATGRTSGSGETQYF,TGTGCCACCGGACGGACTAGCGGGAGTGGAGAGACCCAGTACTTC
TRBV11-1,TRBJ2-1,TRBD2,-,CASSPRTSGINTEQFF,TGTGCCAGCAGCCCACGGACTAGCGGGATAAATACTGAGCAGTTCTTC
TRBV7-2,TRBJ1-3,-,once,CAYRSGNSGNTIYF,TGTGCCTACCGGTCGGGCAACTCTGGAAACACCATATATTTT
TRBV5-6,TRBJ1-2,-,-,CASSLRRSGYTF,TGTGCCAGCAGCTTACGAAGATCTGGCTACACCTTC
TRBV7-2,TRBJ2-7,-,-,CASSPRAGGYEQYF,TGTGCCAGCAGCCCGCGGGCCGGGGGATACGAGCAGTACTTC
TRBV28,TRBJ2-7,TRBD2,-,CASSDTGTSDEQYF,TGTGCCAGCAGTGACACCGGGACTAGCGACGAGCAGTACTTC
TRBV7-2,TRBJ1-3,-,-,CASSLGFDTIYF,TGTGCCAGCAGCTTAGGATTCGACACCATATATTTT
TRBV20-1,TRBJ2-7,-,once,CSARGTYEQYF,TGCAGTGCCCGGGGCACCTACGAGCAGTACTTC
TRBV10-3,TRBJ2-7,TRBD2,-,CAISESPAGAAEQYF,TGTGCCATCAGTGAGTCTCCAGCGGGGGCCGCGGAGCAGTACTTC
TRBV25-1,TRBJ1-1,-,-,CASRRANTEAFF,TGTGCCAGCCGACGGGCGAACACTGAAGCTTTCTTT
TRBV29-1,TRBJ2-3,TRBD2,-,CSVSSRGGTDTQYF,TGCAGCGTTTCCTCGCGGGGGGGCACAGATACGCAGTATTTT
TRBV25-1,TRBJ2-5,-,-,CASSEFNYWRGETQYF,TGTGCCAGCAGTGAATTCAATTACTGGAGGGGAGAGACCCAGTACTTC
TRBV5-1,TRBJ1-2,-,few,CASSLDFSTGSSYGYTF,TGCGCCAGCAGCTTGGACTTTTCGACAGGCTCCTCCTATGGCTACACCTTC